This entry describes one T cell receptor beta chain. The CDR3 contains 15 residues. Germline CDR1 reads SGHNT; CDR2 reads YYREEE (reference sequence). The data belong to a study of monozygotic twins with inflammatory bowel disease. A 6-nucleotide sample barcode was carried by the UMIs, which template switching added. TCRdb reprocessed the 5' RACE reads, keeping one entry per CDR3 protein, no DNA. Recorded for this sample: about 110,000 distinct CDR3 sequences. This sequence was found in a human donor with ulcerative colitis or Crohn's disease, or a healthy co-twin of an affected twin (not recorded which). V is TRBV5-4 and J is TRBJ2-7; the TRBD1 assignment by TCRdb is unverifiable without DNA. The sample comprised blood. The CDR3 spells CASSLTGTGVHEQYF.